This TCR beta chain derives from a study of beta chain features in type 1 diabetes. Study as a whole: On cell yields, gender and age, patients and healthy donors were similar. Study-wide results and limits: TCRB rearrangement may or may not be influenced by HLA type; here this remained unresolved. Highly expressing activated T cells could be over-counted with a cDNA template.

Note on this clone: Its target is not known.

Unmatched junction bases numbered 8, after V lost 0 bases and J lost 1 base. From germline, CDR1 is SGHRS and CDR2 YFSETQ. The CDR3 runs 18 residues. The investigators reverse transcribed all of the isolated RNA, so they sequenced expressed TCRB transcripts. Some clones are missing from TCRdb's copy, which holds only in-frame ones; the method was immunoSEQ multiplex PCR. This table has almost 250,000 clones, around an eighth appearing once. The TCR comes from a woman aged 40 to 55 in good health. The chain employs TRBV5-1 and TRBJ2-3, with 10 bases matching TRBD2. The material sequenced was naive CD4+ T cells from blood. CDR3 DNA sequence: TGCGCCAGCAGCTTGGTGCCTAGCGGGGGTACACGCACAGATACGCAGTATTTT. It is translated as CASSLVPSGGTRTDTQYF.